This T cell receptor beta chain was sequenced for a study of cytomegalovirus exposure and HLA in healthy donors. This clone was counted between two and nine times. The antigen is not known. 13 Jbeta primers and 60 Vbeta primers were used for the PCR. Clones were read by immunoSEQ multiplex PCR, and TCRdb kept only the in-frame ones, dropping some. The data contain approximately 120,000 clones, approximately 82% of them singletons. The V gene's germline CDR1 is SGHNT and CDR2 YENEEA. The CDR3 runs to 13 residues. V lost 6 bases and J 6 bases, leaving 14 bases between the germline ends. Overall study results and limits: Later work associated over 15,000 TCR beta sequences with HLA alleles at 0.05 false discovery rate. Later analysis identified a missense DCLRE1C variant that was linked to TCR beta V- and J-gene trimming.

This clonotype was obtained from a man between 18 and 35 years old in good health and CMV-seropositive. The rearrangement links TRBV11-3 to TRBJ1-2; weak D call: TRBD1 (5 bases). Sample: PBMCs. CDR3 loop: CASRGGVPNGYTF. CDR3 DNA sequence: TGTGCCAGCAGGGGGGGGGTTCCGAATGGCTACACCTTC.